The 4 T cell receptor beta chains given below trace back to one sample, sequenced in a study of cytomegalovirus exposure and HLA in healthy donors. It was with 60 Vbeta and 13 Jbeta primers that the PCR ran. Sequencing used immunoSEQ multiplex PCR; TCRdb keeps in-frame clones, though not all of them. This table holds 100,000 to 150,000 clones. The sequenced sample consisted of PBMCs. The receptors come from a man between 18 and 35 years old in good health and CMV-seronegative.

The V and J genes are TRBV29-1 and TRBJ2-5; the D gene is possibly TRBD2 (6 bases). Germline CDR1 is SQVTM and CDR2 is ANQGSEA. The CDR3 is 15 amino acids. V lost 0 bases, J lost 4 bases, and 15 bases lay in between. DNA of the CDR3: TGCAGCGTTGAAGATCTAGAGGAGGGAGGAGAGACCCAGTACTTC. Its protein is CSVEDLEEGGETQYF.

The V gene is TRBV4-1, the J gene TRBJ1-1; 8 bases map to TRBD1. This CDR3 is 15 amino acids long. V lost 1 base and J lost 10; bases outside the gene matches: 11. From germline, CDR1 is MGHRA and CDR2 YSYEKL. In nucleotides, the CDR3 is TGCGCCAGCAGCCAAGCGGACAGGGATCGGGTAGGAGCTTTCTTT. Protein: CASSQADRDRVGAFF.

The chain carries TRBV5-6 and TRBJ1-3, with TRBD1 matching 7 bases. The junction had 16 bases not matched to a gene; V was cut back by 5 bases and J by 2 bases. The CDR3 spans 18 residues. Germline V gene data show CDR1 as SGHDT and CDR2 as YYEEEE. The CDR3 region has the DNA TGTGCCAGCAGTTCCTCCAGGAGGGGGCGGATTCCTGGAAACACCATATATTTT. Its translation is CASSSSRRGRIPGNTIYF.

The V gene is TRBV28, the J gene TRBJ2-7; D may be TRBD2 (5 bases). The CDR3 runs 13 residues. V shed 6 bases and J shed 0 bases, with 9 bases lying between them. The germline gives CDR1 MDHEN, CDR2 SYDVKM. CDR3 sequence reads: CASRRAASYEQYF. In DNA form, the CDR3 reads TGTGCCAGCAGGAGGGCAGCCTCCTACGAGCAGTACTTC.